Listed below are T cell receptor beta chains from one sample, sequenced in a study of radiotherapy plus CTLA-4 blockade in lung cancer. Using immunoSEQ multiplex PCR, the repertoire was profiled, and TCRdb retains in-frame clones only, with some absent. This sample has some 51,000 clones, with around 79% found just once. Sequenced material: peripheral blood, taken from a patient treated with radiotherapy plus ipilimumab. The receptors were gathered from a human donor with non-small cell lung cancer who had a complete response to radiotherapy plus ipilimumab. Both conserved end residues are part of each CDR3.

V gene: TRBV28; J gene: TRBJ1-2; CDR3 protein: CASSYTTEGSYTF
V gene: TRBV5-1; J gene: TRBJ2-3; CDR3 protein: CASSFWLAGGQRTDTQYF
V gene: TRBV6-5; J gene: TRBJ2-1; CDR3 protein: CASSHRKGSYNEQFF
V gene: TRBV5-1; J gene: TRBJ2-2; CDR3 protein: CASSTSGDAGELFF
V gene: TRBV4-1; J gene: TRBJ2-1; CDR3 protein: CASRTSGRLNEQFF
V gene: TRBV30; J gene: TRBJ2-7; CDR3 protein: CAWETSLSYEQYF
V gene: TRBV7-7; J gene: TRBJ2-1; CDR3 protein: CASSSGLVGASRAQTNEQFF
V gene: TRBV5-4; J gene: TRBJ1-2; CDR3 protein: CASSLAGIAGGYTF
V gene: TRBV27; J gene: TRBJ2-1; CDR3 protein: CASRPHGQGGNEQFF
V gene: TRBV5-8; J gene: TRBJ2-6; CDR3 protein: CASSSGLLSGANVLTF
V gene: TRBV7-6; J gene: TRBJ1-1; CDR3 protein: CASSPNRQGAEAFF
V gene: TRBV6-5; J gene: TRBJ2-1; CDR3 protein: CASSSSGRGNYNEQFF
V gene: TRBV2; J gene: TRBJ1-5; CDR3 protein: CASSEPGDNQPQHF
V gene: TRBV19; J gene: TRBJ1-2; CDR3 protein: CASSIQAQWGSGYTF
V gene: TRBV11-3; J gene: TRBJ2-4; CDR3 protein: CASSSSAAKNIQYF
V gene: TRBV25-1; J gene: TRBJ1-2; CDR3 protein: CASSDPGQLNYGYTF
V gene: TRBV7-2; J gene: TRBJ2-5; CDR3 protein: CASSLTAGGETQYF
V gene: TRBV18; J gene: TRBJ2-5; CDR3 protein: CASSQGQETQYF
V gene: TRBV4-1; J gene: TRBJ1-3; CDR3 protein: CASSQSSLRIGVDSGNTIYF
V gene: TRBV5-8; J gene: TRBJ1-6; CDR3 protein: CASTDGGLWNSPLHF
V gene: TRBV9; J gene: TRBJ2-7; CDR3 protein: CASSARTSGESYEQYF
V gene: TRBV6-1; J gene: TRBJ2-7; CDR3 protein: CASSEPTGNYEQYF
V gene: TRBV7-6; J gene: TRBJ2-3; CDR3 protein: CASSPLAGGITDTQYF
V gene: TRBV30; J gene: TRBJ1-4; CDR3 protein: CAWRNTGTNEKLFF
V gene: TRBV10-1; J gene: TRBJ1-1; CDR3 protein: CASSEDGSRNTEAFF
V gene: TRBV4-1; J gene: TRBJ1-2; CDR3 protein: CASSQVHRGNYGYTF
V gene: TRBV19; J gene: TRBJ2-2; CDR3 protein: CASSMTGLGTGELFF
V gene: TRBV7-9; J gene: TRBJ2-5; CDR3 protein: CASSFWARRETQYF
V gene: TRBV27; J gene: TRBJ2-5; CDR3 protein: CASSRQGGVETQYF
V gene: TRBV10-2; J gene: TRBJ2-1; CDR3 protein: CASISGGLPLGRFNDEQFF
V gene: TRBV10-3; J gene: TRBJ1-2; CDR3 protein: CAISTGEGHGYTF
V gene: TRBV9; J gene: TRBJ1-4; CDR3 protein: CASSPHIGGVGEKLFF
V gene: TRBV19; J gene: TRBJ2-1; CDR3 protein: CASSLEGQGYNEQFF
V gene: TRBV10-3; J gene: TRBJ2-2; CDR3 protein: CAIRGASGRRLNTGELFF
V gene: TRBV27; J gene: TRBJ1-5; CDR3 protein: CASSPSNQPQHF
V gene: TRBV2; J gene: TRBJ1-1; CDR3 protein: CASKGPNTEAFF
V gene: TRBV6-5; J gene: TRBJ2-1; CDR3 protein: CASTHPSGEQFF
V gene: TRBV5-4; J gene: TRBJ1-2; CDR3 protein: CASISRGSDGYTF
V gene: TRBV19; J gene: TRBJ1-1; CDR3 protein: CASSISVNTEAFF
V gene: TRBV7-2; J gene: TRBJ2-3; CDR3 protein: CASSLGQGAPPDTQYF
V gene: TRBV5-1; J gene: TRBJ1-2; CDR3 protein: CASSEGTGDYYGYTF
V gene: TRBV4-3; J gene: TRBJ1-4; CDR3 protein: CASSQDWGRVNEKLFF
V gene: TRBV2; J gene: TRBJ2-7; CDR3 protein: CASLAGGSGGHYEQYF
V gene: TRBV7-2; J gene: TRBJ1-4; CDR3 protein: CASSSTGGTNEKLFF
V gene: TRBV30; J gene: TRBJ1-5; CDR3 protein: CAWSPSGGVWSNQPQHF
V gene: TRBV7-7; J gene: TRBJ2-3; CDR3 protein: CASSFSGTDTQYF
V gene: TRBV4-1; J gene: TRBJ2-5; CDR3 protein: CASSQGAARVQETQYF
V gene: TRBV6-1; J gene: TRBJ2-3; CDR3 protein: CASSEDTSGGSTQYF
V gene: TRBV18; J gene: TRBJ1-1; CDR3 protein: CASSLGDSARAEAFF
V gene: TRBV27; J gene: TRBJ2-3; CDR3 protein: CASSFGTGINTQYF
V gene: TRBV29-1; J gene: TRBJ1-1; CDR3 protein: CSVTEYTEAFF
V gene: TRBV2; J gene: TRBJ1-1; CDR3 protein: CASGGGVGNTEAFF
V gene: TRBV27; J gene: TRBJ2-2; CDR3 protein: CASGHLVATGELFF
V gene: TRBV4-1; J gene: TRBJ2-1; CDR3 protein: CASSQPTTGEQFF
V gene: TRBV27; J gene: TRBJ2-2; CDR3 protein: CASSLRTGPNTGELFF
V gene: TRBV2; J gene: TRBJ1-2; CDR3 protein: CASRANLGQVIGYTF
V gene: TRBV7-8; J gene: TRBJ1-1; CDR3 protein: CVSSLGTGSNTEAFF
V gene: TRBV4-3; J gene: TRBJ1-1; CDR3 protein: CASSQERANTEAFF
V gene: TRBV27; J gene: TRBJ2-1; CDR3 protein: CASSPAGVVWNEQFF
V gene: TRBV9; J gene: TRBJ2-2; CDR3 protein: CASSAPGTPAAGELFF